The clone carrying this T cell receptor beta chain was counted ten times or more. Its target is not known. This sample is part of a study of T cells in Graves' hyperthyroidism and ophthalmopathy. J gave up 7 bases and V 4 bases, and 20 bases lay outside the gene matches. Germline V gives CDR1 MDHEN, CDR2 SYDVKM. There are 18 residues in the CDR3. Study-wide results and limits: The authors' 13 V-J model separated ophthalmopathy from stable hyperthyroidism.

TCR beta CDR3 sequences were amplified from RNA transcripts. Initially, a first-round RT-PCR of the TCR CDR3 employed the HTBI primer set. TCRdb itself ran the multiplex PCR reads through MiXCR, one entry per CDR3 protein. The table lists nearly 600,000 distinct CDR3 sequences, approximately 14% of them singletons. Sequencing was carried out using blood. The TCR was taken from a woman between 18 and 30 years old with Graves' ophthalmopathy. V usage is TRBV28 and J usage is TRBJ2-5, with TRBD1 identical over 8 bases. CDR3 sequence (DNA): TGTGCCAGCAGTTACCTAATAGAGACAGGGGAGGACTTCGGGACCCAGTACTTC. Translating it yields CASSYLIETGEDFGTQYF.